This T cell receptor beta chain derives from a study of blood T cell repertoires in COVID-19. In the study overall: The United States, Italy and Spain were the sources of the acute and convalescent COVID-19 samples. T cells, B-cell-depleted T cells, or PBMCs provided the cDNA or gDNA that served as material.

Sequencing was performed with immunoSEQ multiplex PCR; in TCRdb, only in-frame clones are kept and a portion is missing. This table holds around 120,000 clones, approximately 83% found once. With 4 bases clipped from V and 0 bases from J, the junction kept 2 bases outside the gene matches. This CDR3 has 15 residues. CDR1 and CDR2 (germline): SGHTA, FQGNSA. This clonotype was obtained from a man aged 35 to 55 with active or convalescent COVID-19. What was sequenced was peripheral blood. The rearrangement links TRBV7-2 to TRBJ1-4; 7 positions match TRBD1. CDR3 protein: CASSSQGATNEKLFF. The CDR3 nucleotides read TGTGCCAGCAGCTCCCAGGGGGCAACTAATGAAAAACTGTTTTTT.